These 22 T cell receptor beta chains originate from one sample sequenced in a study of cytomegalovirus exposure and HLA in healthy donors. Only in-frame clones appear in the TCRdb table, and some are missing; sequencing was by immunoSEQ multiplex PCR. This table has fewer than 85,000 clones, 90% to 95% appearing once. Sequenced material: PBMCs. All receptors derive from a woman between 18 and 30 years old in good health and CMV-seronegative.

Here the CDR3 DNA reads TGTGCCAGCTCAAGACTAGCGGGGGGCGATACGCAGTATTTT. It translates to CASSRLAGGDTQYF. V is TRBV9 and J is TRBJ2-3, with 13 bases identical to TRBD2. The V gene end was trimmed by 7 bases and the J gene end by 6 bases; junction bases not matched to a gene: 5. The CDR3 is 14 amino acids. The germline gives CDR1 SGDLS, CDR2 YYNGEE.

CDR3 nucleotides: TGTGCCAGCAGCGACCAAGCGGGGGCTGGGGCCAACGTCCTGACTTTC. Translation gives CASSDQAGAGANVLTF. The chain couples TRBV7-2 to TRBJ2-6, with 8 bases fitting TRBD2. Unmatched junction bases numbered 5, after V lost 5 bases and J lost 2 bases. Germline V gene lookup returns CDR1 SGHTA and CDR2 FQGNSA. CDR3 size: 16 residues.

The gene calls are TRBV27 and TRBJ1-1; TRBD1 agrees at 7 bases. V was clipped by 5 bases and J by 5 bases; unmatched bases: 8. The CDR3 totals 14 residues. The germline CDR1 and CDR2 sequences are MNHEY and SMNVEV (reference sequence). CDR3 sequence: CASSHRQGRTEAFF. The CDR3 region has the DNA TGTGCCAGCAGTCACCGACAGGGAAGGACTGAAGCTTTCTTT.

The rearrangement links TRBV5-4 to TRBJ2-1; the match to TRBD1 covers 9 bases. V was pared by 3 bases and J by 0 bases, with 4 bases of the junction left unmatched. The CDR3 sequence is 16 residues long. Germline CDR1 is SGHNT and CDR2 is YYREEE (reference sequence). The chain's CDR3 is CASSWGTGSSYNEQFF. In DNA form, the CDR3 reads TGTGCCAGCAGCTGGGGGACAGGGAGCTCCTACAATGAGCAGTTCTTC.

This clone was recorded only once. The chain links TRBV19 to TRBJ2-2, with a weak D call TRBD2 (5 bases). V was trimmed by 4 bases and J by 2 bases, leaving 17 bases between them. Germline V CDR1 and CDR2: LNHDA, SQIVND (reference sequence). CDR3 size: 17 residues. CDR3 protein: CASSKRIPGSNTGELFF. For the CDR3, the DNA is TGTGCCAGTAGTAAGCGTATTCCGGGATCTAACACCGGGGAGCTGTTTTTT.

This clone was detected once. The rearrangement joins TRBV6-5 to TRBJ2-5; D perhaps matches TRBD1 (5 bases). The CDR3 totals 13 residues. Trimming removed 6 bases at V and 2 bases at J, with 10 bases between. Germline CDR1 and CDR2: MNHEY and SVGAGI. For the CDR3, the DNA is TGTGCCAGCAGCACTCCAGGGCAAGAGACCCAGTACTTC. As protein: CASSTPGQETQYF.

J is TRBJ2-5 and V is TRBV7-2; a possible D gene is TRBD1 (6 bases). V lost 4 bases to trimming and J lost 5 bases, with 14 bases between them. The germline V gene encodes CDR1 SGHTA and CDR2 FQGNSA. This CDR3 spans 14 amino acids. Written as DNA, the CDR3 is TGTGCCAGCAGCTCTCGGGACATGAGGGAGACCCAGTACTTC. This encodes CASSSRDMRETQYF.

This chain uses TRBV7-2 with TRBJ2-7, with 8 bases lining up with TRBD2. V lost 1 base, J lost 6 bases, and 11 bases stayed unmatched. There are 16 residues in the CDR3. Germline CDR1 reads SGHTA; CDR2 reads FQGNSA. Written as DNA, the CDR3 is TGTGCCAGCAGCTTAGGCTCGCGGGGGGTTGGGGGCGAGCAGTACTTC. Its translation: CASSLGSRGVGGEQYF. Full variable domain (rest looked up from reference TRBV7-2 and TRBJ2-7): GAGVSQSPSNKVTEKGKDVELRCDPISGHTALYWYRQSLGQGLEFLIYFQGNSAPDKSGLPSDRFSAERTGGSVSTLTIQRTQQEDSAVYLCASSLGSRGVGGEQYFGPGTRLTVT.

The V gene is TRBV9, the J gene TRBJ2-7; 8 bases match TRBD2. J lost 3 bases, V lost 4 bases, and 9 bases had no gene match. This CDR3 has 15 residues. Germline assignment: CDR1 SGDLS and CDR2 YYNGEE. In nucleotides, the CDR3 is TGTGCCAGCAGCCCCCTAGGGCGGGGGGACTACGAGCAGTACTTC. Translating gives CASSPLGRGDYEQYF.

This chain joins TRBV5-4 and TRBJ1-4, with TRBD1 as a possible D gene (6 bases). V was cut by 4 bases and J by 4 bases, with 14 bases left in between. Germline CDR1 and CDR2: SGHNT and YYREEE (reference sequence). The CDR3 totals 15 residues. CDR3 sequence reads: CASSTTGPVNEKLFF. Here the CDR3 DNA reads TGTGCCAGCAGCACCACAGGGCCCGTTAATGAAAAACTGTTTTTT.

This chain uses TRBV11-2 with TRBJ2-1; 11 bases align to TRBD1. The V and J ends lost 4 bases and 8 bases, in that order; junction bases with no gene match: 7. CDR3 size: 15 residues. Germline V gives CDR1 SGHAT, CDR2 FQNNGV. CDR3 DNA sequence: TGTGCCAGCAGCTCCGCGGGACAGGGGGTCCATGAGCAGTTCTTC. It encodes CASSSAGQGVHEQFF.

The gene calls are TRBV28 and TRBJ2-1, with D tentatively TRBD1 (5 bases). With 2 bases removed from V and 6 bases from J, the gap between germline ends came to 14 bases. This CDR3 has 15 amino acids. Germline loops: CDR1 MDHEN, CDR2 SYDVKM. The CDR3 loop is CASSLQLAGFNEQFF. CDR3 sequence (DNA): TGTGCCAGCAGTTTACAGCTGGCAGGGTTCAATGAGCAGTTCTTC. Looking up the rest from reference TRBV28 and TRBJ2-1 gives the full variable domain: DVKVTQSSRYLVKRTGEKVFLECVQDMDHENMFWYRQDPGLGLRLIYFSYDVKMKEKGDIPEGYSVSREKKERFSLILESASTNQTSMYLCASSLQLAGFNEQFFGPGTRLTVL.

V is TRBV6-6 and J is TRBJ2-1; 10 bases agree with TRBD2. This CDR3 region has 14 residues. V shed 6 bases and J 5 bases; nucleotides not matched to a gene: 4. Per germline, CDR1 MNHNY and CDR2 SVGAGI (reference sequence). CDR3 residues: CASRKSGGDNEQFF. The CDR3 DNA reads TGTGCCAGCAGGAAAAGCGGGGGGGACAATGAGCAGTTCTTC.

The gene calls are TRBV6-4 and TRBJ2-3, with 7 bases aligning to TRBD2. The length of the CDR3 is 15 residues. Germline V CDR1 and CDR2: MRHNA, SNTAGT. With V trimmed by 3 bases and J by 2 bases, 5 bases remained unmatched. CDR3 region: CASSEPAGNTDTQYF. The CDR3 bases are TGTGCCAGCAGTGAACCAGCGGGAAACACAGATACGCAGTATTTT.

The chain is built from TRBV12-5 and TRBJ1-2; D might be TRBD1 (6 bases). Trimming shortened V by 2 bases and J by 6 bases, and 19 bases separated the two germline ends. The CDR3 covers 16 residues. Looked up from germline, CDR1 is LGHNT and CDR2 is FRNRAP. This CDR3 is CASGLSNGGGLNGYTF. CDR3 nucleotides: TGTGCTAGTGGTTTGAGTAATGGGGGCGGGCTTAATGGCTACACCTTC.

This rearrangement joins TRBV4-3 to TRBJ2-3; D ambiguous. The CDR3 contains 9 residues. Germline lookup yields CDR1 LGHNA and CDR2 YSLEER. V was cut by 1 base and J by 13 bases, with 3 bases left in between. CDR3 sequence (DNA): TGCGCCAGCAGCCAAGCTAAGTATTTT. Protein sequence: CASSQAKYF.

This chain links TRBV21-1 with TRBJ2-1; the D call TRBD2 from the table was never checked on the DNA. TRBV21-1 is a documented pseudogene. CDR3 length equals 14 residues. The CDR3 DNA sequence: TGTGCCAGCAGCAAAATGCTCTATGTCTATGAGCAGTTCTTC. Translating gives CASSKMLYVYEQFF.

V and J are TRBV29-1 and TRBJ1-2, with 9 bases matching TRBD1. V gave up 0 bases and J gave up 3 bases; unmatched junction bases: 5. This CDR3 spans 15 amino acids. The germline V gene has CDR1 SQVTM and CDR2 ANQGSEA. The CDR3 DNA follows: TGCAGCGTTGAAGACTACAGGGGGCGCGACTATGGCTACACCTTC. Protein product: CSVEDYRGRDYGYTF. Supplemented by reference TRBV29-1 and TRBJ1-2, the full variable domain reads SAVISQKPSRDICQRGTSLTIQCQVDSQVTMMFWYRQQPGQSLTLIATANQGSEATYESGFVIDKFPISRPNLTFSTLTVSNMSPEDSSIYLCSVEDYRGRDYGYTFGSGTRLTVV.

This chain uses TRBV5-4 with TRBJ2-7; tentative D call: TRBD1 (5 bases). The CDR3 contains 15 residues. V lost 1 base and J lost 2, with 13 bases in between. CDR1 SGHNT and CDR2 YYREEE come from the germline V gene (reference sequence). In DNA, the CDR3 is TGTGCCAGCAGCTTGTACCGGCAGGGCGCCTACGAGCAGTACTTC. Translated: CASSLYRQGAYEQYF.

This sequence joins TRBV7-6 and TRBJ1-4; D not certain. V shed 5 bases and J shed 7 bases, with 20 bases lying between them. The germline gives CDR1 SGHVS, CDR2 FNYEAQ. The CDR3 extends over 16 amino acids. The DNA for the CDR3 is TGTGCCAGCAGCCCCCCGGGCCTTCAAAGCGGTGAAAAACTGTTTTTT. Encoded protein: CASSPPGLQSGEKLFF.

The chain is built from TRBV11-2 and TRBJ2-7; D is perhaps TRBD1 (5 bases). The germline gives CDR1 SGHAT, CDR2 FQNNGV. Deletions cut 4 bases from V and 2 bases from J, with 24 bases between. The CDR3 covers 18 residues. The DNA for the CDR3 is TGTGCCAGCAGCTCTTACCGGACGGACACGGGCTCTCCCTACGAGCAGTACTTC. Its protein product is CASSSYRTDTGSPYEQYF.

The chain employs TRBV19 and TRBJ1-1; D possibly corresponds to TRBD1 (6 bases). Germline V lookup: CDR1 LNHDA, CDR2 SQIVND (reference sequence). This CDR3 is 15 amino acids long. Trimming cost V 2 bases and J 1 base, with 11 bases left between them. The CDR3 loop reads CASSIKPGENTEAFF. CDR3 coding DNA: TGTGCCAGTAGTATAAAGCCAGGGGAGAACACTGAAGCTTTCTTT.